What follows are 18 T cell receptor beta chains derived from one specimen sequenced in a study of shared clonotypes between healthy human individuals. Sequencing used immunoSEQ multiplex PCR; TCRdb keeps in-frame clones, though not all of them. The sample holds more than 550,000 clones, about 90% seen once. Terminally differentiated effector memory CD45RA+ cells were left out of the naive CD8 fraction, which was CD45RO-negative and positively selected for CCR7. Material for sequencing was naive CD8+ T cells sorted from blood. These receptors all stem from a man aged 25-45 years in good health.

The chain employs TRBV10-1 and TRBJ1-2; 9 bases are a match to TRBD1. From germline, CDR1 is WNHNN and CDR2 SYGVQD (reference sequence). This CDR3 comprises 12 residues. V gave up 3 bases and J gave up 10 bases; unmatched junction bases: 3. The CDR3 nucleotides are TGCGCCAGCAGTGACGGACAGGGGATCTACACCTTC. Its translation is CASSDGQGIYTF.

This clone appeared a single time. This sequence joins TRBV7-9 and TRBJ2-5, with D perhaps assigned TRBD1 or TRBD2 (5 bases each). With 5 bases removed from V and 2 bases from J, the gap between germline ends came to 15 bases. CDR1 is SEHNR, CDR2 FQNEAQ, per germline (reference sequence). This CDR3 has 15 amino acids. In DNA, the CDR3 is TGTGCCAGCAGCCCACAATCGTGGGGGCAAGAGACCCAGTACTTC. Protein product: CASSPQSWGQETQYF. The full variable domain, with the rest looked up from reference TRBV7-9 and TRBJ2-5, is DTGVSQNPRHKITKRGQNVTFRCDPISEHNRLYWYRQTLGQGPEFLTYFQNEAQLEKSRLLSDRFSAERPKGSFSTLEIQRTEQGDSAMYLCASSPQSWGQETQYFGPGTRLLVL.

The chain joins TRBV28 to TRBJ2-5; 10 bases are a match to TRBD1. The CDR3 consists of 15 residues. V gave up 6 bases and J gave up 4 bases; unmatched junction bases: 8. The germline CDR1 and CDR2 sequences are MDHEN and SYDVKM. The chain's CDR3 is CASSLSRDRGETQYF. The CDR3 nucleotides are TGTGCCAGCAGCCTCTCCCGGGACAGGGGAGAGACCCAGTACTTC.

The chain employs TRBV5-1 and TRBJ1-2, with 7 bases matching TRBD1. V shed 4 bases and J 7 bases; nucleotides not matched to a gene: 19. The CDR3 consists of 17 residues. From germline, CDR1 is SGHRS and CDR2 YFSETQ. CDR3 DNA sequence: TGCGCCAGCAGCCCGCGGACAGGTGGAGGGCACTTCTCTGGCTACACCTTC. Residues: CASSPRTGGGHFSGYTF.

This clone was counted a single time. This chain links TRBV7-9 with TRBJ2-6, with 8 positions matching TRBD2. The germline CDR1 and CDR2 sequences are SEHNR and FQNEAQ (reference sequence). The V and J ends lost 4 bases and 2 bases, in that order; junction bases with no gene match: 4. The CDR3 length is 16 residues. Written as DNA, the CDR3 is TGTGCCAGCAGCTCGAGGCGGGGGGCTGGGGCCAACGTCCTGACTTTC. It encodes CASSSRRGAGANVLTF.

The chain combines TRBV5-4 with TRBJ2-3, with D possibly being TRBD2 (5 bases). CDR1 is SGHNT and CDR2 is YYREEE in the germline V gene (reference sequence). V was cut by 3 bases and J by 5 bases, with 13 bases left in between. This CDR3 spans 14 amino acids. DNA of the CDR3: TGTGCCAGCAGCTCCGGGATCCGAGGAGATACGCAGTATTTT. The encoded protein is CASSSGIRGDTQYF.

The V and J genes are TRBV5-1 and TRBJ2-3, with D possibly TRBD2 on 5 matching bases. The CDR3 loop spans 15 amino acids. Germline V CDR1 and CDR2: SGHRS, YFSETQ. The V gene lost 1 base and the J gene lost 1 base, with 10 bases spanning the gap. The CDR3 nucleotides are TGCGCCAGCAGCTTGTACACGGAGGGCACAGATACGCAGTATTTT. It specifies CASSLYTEGTDTQYF.

This chain joins TRBV7-9 and TRBJ2-5; TRBD1 aligns across 10 bases. The V gene's germline CDR1 is SEHNR and CDR2 FQNEAQ (reference sequence). The CDR3 has 16 residues. Trimming at V came to 1 base and at J to 5 bases, leaving 7 bases not matched to a gene. This chain's CDR3 is CASSLVTDRGQETQYF. CDR3 sequence (DNA): TGTGCCAGCAGCTTAGTAACCGACAGGGGGCAGGAGACCCAGTACTTC.

This clone was picked up one time. This sequence joins TRBV5-6 and TRBJ1-2, with D possibly TRBD1 on 6 matching bases. The CDR3 is 12 amino acids. Per germline, CDR1 SGHDT and CDR2 YYEEEE. The germline V and J ends were trimmed by 5 bases and 4 bases, with 9 bases remaining between them. As DNA, the CDR3 is TGTGCCAGCAGTTCGGACAGCTATGGCTACACCTTC. It encodes CASSSDSYGYTF.

The chain couples TRBV18 to TRBJ2-7; D may correspond to TRBD1 or TRBD2 (5 bases each). Trimming stripped 2 bases from V and 2 bases from J, with 16 bases between. Germline CDR1 reads KGHSH; CDR2 reads LQKENI. The CDR3 is made up of 16 amino acids. This CDR3 is CASSPKWDGAPYEQYF. For the CDR3, the DNA is TGTGCCAGCTCACCAAAGTGGGACGGTGCCCCCTACGAGCAGTACTTC.

V is TRBV4-1 and J is TRBJ2-7, with no clear D. From germline, CDR1 is MGHRA and CDR2 YSYEKL. V gave up 2 bases and J gave up 0 bases, with 8 bases separating them. The CDR3 spans 14 residues. The CDR3 is CASSQQVASYEQYF. The DNA of the CDR3 is TGCGCCAGCAGCCAACAGGTTGCCTCCTACGAGCAGTACTTC.

V and J are TRBV28 and TRBJ2-1; 7 nucleotides agree with TRBD1. V lost 5 bases and J lost 12; bases outside the gene matches: 16. The CDR3 has 15 amino acids. Germline V gene lookup returns CDR1 MDHEN and CDR2 SYDVKM. The chain's CDR3 is CASSPTGQARAGQFF. The CDR3 DNA reads as TGTGCCAGCAGTCCTACCGGACAGGCCAGGGCGGGGCAGTTCTTC.

The chain recombines TRBV5-8 with TRBJ2-1; 7 bases map to TRBD1. The V gene's germline CDR1 is SGHTS and CDR2 YDEGEE. The trim removed 0 bases at V and 7 bases at J, leaving 4 bases unmatched. The CDR3 spans 14 residues. Here the CDR3 reads CASSLGQGQNEQFF. As DNA, the CDR3 is TGTGCCAGCAGCTTGGGACAGGGTCAGAATGAGCAGTTCTTC. The full variable domain, in which reference TRBV5-8 and TRBJ2-1 provide the parts outside the CDR3, is EAGVTQSPTHLIKTRGQQATLRCSPISGHTSVYWYQQALGLGLQFLLWYDEGEERNRGNFPPRFSGRQFPNYSSELNVNALELEDSALYLCASSLGQGQNEQFFGPGTRLTVL.

A single count supports this clone. The chain combines TRBV6-1 with TRBJ1-5, with no clear D. The CDR3 loop spans 11 amino acids. Germline CDR1 MNHNS, CDR2 SASEGT. V was clipped by 8 bases and J by 10 bases, with 12 bases between them. This CDR3 reads CASGHPSPQHF. CDR3 in DNA: TGTGCCAGCGGGCACCCATCACCCCAGCATTTT.

The chain employs TRBV7-6 and TRBJ2-2; tentatively, D is TRBD1 (6 bases). CDR3 size: 17 residues. Germline-derived CDR1 and CDR2 are SGHVS and FNYEAQ. The V gene lost 5 bases and the J gene lost 0 bases, with 16 bases spanning the gap. CDR3 sequence: CASSPRPTGANTGELFF. The CDR3 coding sequence is TGTGCCAGCAGCCCACGCCCGACAGGAGCGAACACCGGGGAGCTGTTTTTT.

This clone occurred once. This chain joins TRBV28 and TRBJ2-3; TRBD2 agrees at 10 bases. This CDR3 contains 16 residues. The V and J ends lost 6 bases and 8 bases, in that order; junction bases with no gene match: 14. Germline CDR1 reads MDHEN; CDR2 reads SYDVKM. The CDR3 sequence: CASSRGLATDLATQYF. The DNA of the CDR3 is TGTGCCAGCAGCCGGGGACTAGCGACTGATCTAGCTACGCAGTATTTT.

The rearrangement joins TRBV27 to TRBJ1-5; D remains ambiguous. This CDR3 spans 13 amino acids. Germline V lookup: CDR1 MNHEY, CDR2 SMNVEV (reference sequence). V was cut by 3 bases and J by 9 bases, with 12 bases left in between. The CDR3 DNA follows: TGTGCCAGCAGTTTTGATATTTCTGGGCCCCAGCATTTT. As protein: CASSFDISGPQHF.

V is TRBV29-1 and J is TRBJ2-1, with TRBD1 identical over 8 bases. The J segment lost 7 bases and the V segment lost 1 base, leaving 21 bases of the junction unmatched. The CDR3 sequence is 19 residues long. Looked up from germline, CDR1 is SQVTM and CDR2 is ANQGSEA. CDR3 sequence (DNA): TGCAGCGTTGAAGGGAGCGTCGGGACAGGCCGGGCACCGGGGAATGAGCAGTTCTTC. Protein sequence: CSVEGSVGTGRAPGNEQFF.